Listed here are 11 T cell receptor beta chains from one sample, sequenced in a study of blood T cell repertoires in COVID-19. Sequencing used immunoSEQ multiplex PCR; TCRdb keeps in-frame clones, though not all of them. The sample records fewer than 150,000 clones, roughly 86% being singletons. The sequenced sample consisted of peripheral blood. The receptors stem from a man aged 45-65 years with active or convalescent COVID-19.

The chain combines TRBV5-1 with TRBJ1-6; D gene unclear. Between the trimmed V and J ends, which lost 1 base and 9 bases, there was a span of 14 bases. Germline loops: CDR1 SGHRS, CDR2 YFSETQ. The length of the CDR3 is 15 residues. In DNA, the CDR3 is TGCGCCAGCAGCTTGTTGACACCCGACGGTTCACCCCTCCACTTT. It encodes CASSLLTPDGSPLHF.

The chain uses TRBV19 and TRBJ1-1; D ambiguous. Per the germline V gene, CDR1 is LNHDA and CDR2 is SQIVND (reference sequence). V gave up 2 bases and J gave up 6 bases, with 13 bases separating them. CDR3 length equals 14 residues. CDR3 nucleotides: TGTGCCAGTAGTATAAGGAGAAGCCCCGCTGAAGCTTTCTTT. It is translated as CASSIRRSPAEAFF.

The chain links TRBV30 to TRBJ1-5; the match to TRBD1 covers 7 bases. The junction had 6 bases not matched to a gene; V was cut back by 0 bases and J by 4 bases. The CDR3 has 15 amino acids. The V gene's germline CDR1 is GTSNPN and CDR2 SVGIG (reference sequence). The CDR3 here is CAWSVRRGLNQPQHF. CDR3 nucleotide sequence: TGTGCCTGGAGTGTAAGGAGGGGGCTAAATCAGCCCCAGCATTTT.

The chain joins TRBV10-3 to TRBJ2-2; possibly TRBD1 for D (5 bases). V was cut by 3 bases and J by 8 bases, with 25 bases left in between. Germline V gives CDR1 ENHRY, CDR2 SYGVKD. The CDR3 is 18 residues long. DNA for the CDR3: TGTGCCATCAGTGAAGGGGCCCCCTTCACGTCCCGGGCGGGGGAGCTGTTTTTT. This encodes CAISEGAPFTSRAGELFF.

The V call is TRBV6-5, the J call TRBJ2-7; 9 bases map to TRBD1. The CDR3 sequence is 14 residues long. Germline V lookup: CDR1 MNHEY, CDR2 SVGAGI. V lost 6 bases, J lost 5 bases, and 8 bases stayed unmatched. CDR3 sequence (DNA): TGTGCCAGCAGGAGGAACAGGGGGCAGGACGAGCAGTACTTC. Amino acids: CASRRNRGQDEQYF.

CDR3 region: CASSERDRGVNEQFF. CDR3 bases: TGTGCCAGCAGTGAACGGGACAGGGGTGTCAATGAGCAGTTCTTC. The rearrangement links TRBV6-1 to TRBJ2-1; TRBD1 aligns across 10 bases. The germline V gene has CDR1 MNHNS and CDR2 SASEGT. J gave up 6 bases and V 2 bases, and 4 bases lay outside the gene matches. This CDR3 region has 15 residues.

This chain connects TRBV29-1 to TRBJ1-2; tentatively, D is TRBD1 (5 bases). This CDR3 spans 14 amino acids. V lost 0 bases to trimming and J lost 2 bases, with 10 bases between them. Germline CDR1 is SQVTM and CDR2 is ANQGSEA. CDR3: CSVEDLKGNYGYTF. The CDR3 DNA is TGCAGCGTTGAAGATCTTAAGGGGAACTATGGCTACACCTTC. Drawing the rest from reference TRBV29-1 and TRBJ1-2, the complete variable domain is SAVISQKPSRDICQRGTSLTIQCQVDSQVTMMFWYRQQPGQSLTLIATANQGSEATYESGFVIDKFPISRPNLTFSTLTVSNMSPEDSSIYLCSVEDLKGNYGYTFGSGTRLTVV.

V gene TRBV3-1 (or the pseudogene TRBV3-2) combines with J gene TRBJ2-3; 10 bases agree with TRBD2. V was pared by 7 bases and J by 0 bases, with 1 base of the junction left unmatched. Germline CDR1 and CDR2: LGHDT and YNNKEL (reference sequence). This CDR3 has 14 amino acids. For the CDR3, the DNA is TGTGCCAGCAAGACTAGCGGGAGCACAGATACGCAGTATTTT. Its translation: CASKTSGSTDTQYF.

This rearrangement joins TRBV7-3 to TRBJ2-2; 7 bases align to TRBD2. There are 16 residues in the CDR3. V trimming: 5 bases; J trimming: 0 bases; junction bases outside the gene matches: 6. Germline CDR1 is SGHTA and CDR2 is FQGTGA. The chain's CDR3 is CASSPRGGANTGELFF. DNA for the CDR3: TGTGCCAGCAGCCCCCGTGGGGGGGCGAACACCGGGGAGCTGTTTTTT. Filled out from reference TRBV7-3 and TRBJ2-2, the complete variable domain reads GAGVSQTPSNKVTEKGKYVELRCDPISGHTALYWYRQSLGQGPEFLIYFQGTGAADDSGLPNDRFFAVRPEGSVSTLKIQRTERGDSAVYLCASSPRGGANTGELFFGEGSRLTVL.

This sequence joins TRBV28 and TRBJ2-6; 9 nucleotides agree with TRBD1. Germline values: CDR1 MDHEN, CDR2 SYDVKM. CDR3 length: 18 residues. Losses at the gene ends were 5 bases for V and 0 bases for J; bases not matched to a gene: 8. CDR3 nucleotide sequence: TGTGCCAGCAGTCCCAGGACAGGGGTCTTCTCTGGGGCCAACGTCCTGACTTTC. This encodes CASSPRTGVFSGANVLTF. The whole variable domain, filled in from reference TRBV28 and TRBJ2-6, reads DVKVTQSSRYLVKRTGEKVFLECVQDMDHENMFWYRQDPGLGLRLIYFSYDVKMKEKGDIPEGYSVSREKKERFSLILESASTNQTSMYLCASSPRTGVFSGANVLTFGAGSRLTVL.

This chain uses TRBV2 with TRBJ2-5; TRBD1 agrees at 7 bases. Trimming at V came to 8 bases and at J to 7 bases, leaving 16 bases not matched to a gene. The germline gives CDR1 SNHLY, CDR2 FYNNEI. This CDR3 has 15 residues. CDR3 DNA sequence: TGTGCCAGCTGGGGGTGGGGACAGACTGGAGGGACCCAGTACTTC. Residues: CASWGWGQTGGTQYF.